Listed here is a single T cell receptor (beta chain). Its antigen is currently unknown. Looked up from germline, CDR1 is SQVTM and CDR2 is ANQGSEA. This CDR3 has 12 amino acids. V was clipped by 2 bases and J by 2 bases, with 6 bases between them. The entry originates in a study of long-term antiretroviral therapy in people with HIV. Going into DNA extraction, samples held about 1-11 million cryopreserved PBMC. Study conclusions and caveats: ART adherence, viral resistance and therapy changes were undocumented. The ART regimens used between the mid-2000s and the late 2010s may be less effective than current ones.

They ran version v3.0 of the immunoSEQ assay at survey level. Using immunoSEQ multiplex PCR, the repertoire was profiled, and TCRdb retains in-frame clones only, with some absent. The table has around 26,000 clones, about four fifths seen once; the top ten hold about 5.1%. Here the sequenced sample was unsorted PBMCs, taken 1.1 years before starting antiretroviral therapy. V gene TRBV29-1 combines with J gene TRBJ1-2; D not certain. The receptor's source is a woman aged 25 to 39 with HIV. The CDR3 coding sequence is TGCAGCGTTGAACAGAAAAACTATGGCTACACCTTC. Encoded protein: CSVEQKNYGYTF. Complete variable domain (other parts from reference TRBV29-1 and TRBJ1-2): SAVISQKPSRDICQRGTSLTIQCQVDSQVTMMFWYRQQPGQSLTLIATANQGSEATYESGFVIDKFPISRPNLTFSTLTVSNMSPEDSSIYLCSVEQKNYGYTFGSGTRLTVV.